A selection of T cell receptor beta chains follows, all from one sample in a study of OX40 agonist ivuxolimab in advanced cancers. Sequencing used immunoSEQ multiplex PCR; TCRdb keeps in-frame clones, though not all of them. This table has about 43,000 clones, around 85% appearing once. The sample here was CD4+ or CD8+ T cells sorted from blood, taken in a trial of the OX40 agonist ivuxolimab. The receptors come from an adult with an advanced solid tumor such as melanoma, head and neck, liver or kidney cancer. Each CDR3 is given without its conserved first and last residue. Each record gives: CDR3 protein, V gene, J gene, D gene. A D gene is named only where the DNA matches it firmly.

CDR3 protein: ASSESYGATDTQY
V gene: TRBV10-1
J gene: TRBJ2-3
D gene: -

CDR3 protein: ASSLAASGGQETQY
V gene: TRBV7-7
J gene: TRBJ2-5
D gene: TRBD2

CDR3 protein: ASSPTMYQETQY
V gene: TRBV27
J gene: TRBJ2-5
D gene: -

CDR3 protein: ASSQGLAPYNEQF
V gene: TRBV5-1
J gene: TRBJ2-1
D gene: TRBD2

CDR3 protein: ASSLELKSPLH
V gene: TRBV7-3
J gene: TRBJ1-6
D gene: -

CDR3 protein: ASLLAKSMDEQF
V gene: TRBV2
J gene: TRBJ2-1
D gene: TRBD2

CDR3 protein: ASTKEAGLNQPQH
V gene: TRBV7-8
J gene: TRBJ1-5
D gene: -

CDR3 protein: ASIGGGNQPQH
V gene: TRBV7-9
J gene: TRBJ1-5
D gene: -

CDR3 protein: ASSLFYRGANEKLF
V gene: TRBV11-2
J gene: TRBJ1-4
D gene: TRBD1

CDR3 protein: ASSVGDDEQY
V gene: TRBV9
J gene: TRBJ2-7
D gene: -

CDR3 protein: ASSPELPDSYGYT
V gene: TRBV19
J gene: TRBJ1-2
D gene: -

CDR3 protein: SAEAGAYEQY
V gene: TRBV29-1
J gene: TRBJ2-7
D gene: TRBD2

CDR3 protein: ASQPFRGELF
V gene: TRBV7-6
J gene: TRBJ2-2
D gene: -

CDR3 protein: ASSLIREDTQY
V gene: TRBV27
J gene: TRBJ2-3
D gene: -

CDR3 protein: ASSLGGAPYEQY
V gene: TRBV11-2
J gene: TRBJ2-7
D gene: TRBD2

CDR3 protein: ASSTSGNSYNEQF
V gene: TRBV5-4
J gene: TRBJ2-1
D gene: TRBD2

CDR3 protein: ASSPGGGGPLH
V gene: TRBV6-6
J gene: TRBJ1-6
D gene: -

CDR3 protein: ASSIEEGNYGYT
V gene: TRBV7-6
J gene: TRBJ1-2
D gene: -

CDR3 protein: ASDSYGYT
V gene: TRBV30
J gene: TRBJ1-2
D gene: -

CDR3 protein: ASSMSIRDNYGYT
V gene: TRBV19
J gene: TRBJ1-2
D gene: -

CDR3 protein: ASSLTTSGRANEQF
V gene: TRBV5-1
J gene: TRBJ2-1
D gene: TRBD2

CDR3 protein: ASSYGLADNEQF
V gene: TRBV6-5
J gene: TRBJ2-1
D gene: -

CDR3 protein: ASSKVREKPIREAF
V gene: TRBV21-1
J gene: TRBJ1-1
D gene: -

CDR3 protein: ASSPGGQVYQPQH
V gene: TRBV19
J gene: TRBJ1-5
D gene: TRBD1

CDR3 protein: ASSLYSGTKSVETQY
V gene: TRBV7-8
J gene: TRBJ2-5
D gene: TRBD2

CDR3 protein: ASSLDSTGNTIY
V gene: TRBV5-5
J gene: TRBJ1-3
D gene: -

CDR3 protein: AWGTSGTGELF
V gene: TRBV30
J gene: TRBJ2-2
D gene: TRBD2

CDR3 protein: ASSLRGKGEAF
V gene: TRBV13
J gene: TRBJ1-1
D gene: -

CDR3 protein: ASRMTGGEEAF
V gene: TRBV11-3
J gene: TRBJ1-1
D gene: TRBD1

CDR3 protein: ASSVGNGYT
V gene: TRBV2
J gene: TRBJ1-2
D gene: -

CDR3 protein: AISEAGPPYGYT
V gene: TRBV10-3
J gene: TRBJ1-2
D gene: -

CDR3 protein: ASSYGGLGGETQY
V gene: TRBV6-5
J gene: TRBJ2-5
D gene: -

CDR3 protein: ASSLFSDRGSYGYT
V gene: TRBV7-9
J gene: TRBJ1-2
D gene: TRBD1

CDR3 protein: ASQSTGGFPSGSYNEQF
V gene: TRBV19
J gene: TRBJ2-1
D gene: TRBD1

CDR3 protein: ASSEVGGQETQY
V gene: TRBV6-1
J gene: TRBJ2-5
D gene: -

CDR3 protein: ASSFLGGYNEQF
V gene: TRBV6-5
J gene: TRBJ2-1
D gene: -

CDR3 protein: ASSLPRGGTEAF
V gene: TRBV7-9
J gene: TRBJ1-1
D gene: -

CDR3 protein: ASSSYLFYEQY
V gene: TRBV7-2
J gene: TRBJ2-7
D gene: -

CDR3 protein: ASSPDQETQY
V gene: TRBV7-8
J gene: TRBJ2-5
D gene: -

CDR3 protein: ASKVKDFYNEQF
V gene: TRBV2
J gene: TRBJ2-1
D gene: -

CDR3 protein: ASSPGTSASPGRETQY
V gene: TRBV7-2
J gene: TRBJ2-5
D gene: TRBD2

CDR3 protein: ASSWSGDTTDTQY
V gene: TRBV4-1
J gene: TRBJ2-3
D gene: TRBD2

CDR3 protein: ASSLGHHSGTDTQY
V gene: TRBV7-6
J gene: TRBJ2-3
D gene: -